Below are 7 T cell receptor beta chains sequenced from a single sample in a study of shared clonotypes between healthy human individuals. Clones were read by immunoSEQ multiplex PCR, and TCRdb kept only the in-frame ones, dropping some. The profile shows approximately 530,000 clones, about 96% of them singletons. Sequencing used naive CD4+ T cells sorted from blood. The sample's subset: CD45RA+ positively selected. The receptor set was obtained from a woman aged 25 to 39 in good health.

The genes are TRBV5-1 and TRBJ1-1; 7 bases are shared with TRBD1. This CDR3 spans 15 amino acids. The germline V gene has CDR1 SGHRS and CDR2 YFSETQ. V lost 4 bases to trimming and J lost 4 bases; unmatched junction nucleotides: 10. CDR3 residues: CASSPDRVLTTEAFF. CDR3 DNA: TGCGCCAGCAGCCCAGACAGGGTTTTAACCACTGAAGCTTTCTTT.

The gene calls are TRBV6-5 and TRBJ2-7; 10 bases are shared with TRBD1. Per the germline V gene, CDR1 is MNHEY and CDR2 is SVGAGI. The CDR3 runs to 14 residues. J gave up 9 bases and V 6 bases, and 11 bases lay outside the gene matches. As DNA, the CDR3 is TGTGCCAGCAGCCCAGACAGGGGGCCAAGGGGGCAGTACTTC. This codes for CASSPDRGPRGQYF.

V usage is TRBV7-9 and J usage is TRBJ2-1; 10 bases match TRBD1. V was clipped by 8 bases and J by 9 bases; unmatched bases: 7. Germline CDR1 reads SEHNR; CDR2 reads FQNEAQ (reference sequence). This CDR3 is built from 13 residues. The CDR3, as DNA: TGTGCCAGCGACGACAGGGGGCTTGGTGAGCAGTTCTTC. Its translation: CASDDRGLGEQFF.

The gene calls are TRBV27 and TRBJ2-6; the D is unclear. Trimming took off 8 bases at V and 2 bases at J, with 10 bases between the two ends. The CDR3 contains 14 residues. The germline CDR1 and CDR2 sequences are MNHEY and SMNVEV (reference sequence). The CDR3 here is CASGTPAGANVLTF. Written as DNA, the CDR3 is TGTGCCAGCGGAACCCCGGCTGGGGCCAACGTCCTGACTTTC.

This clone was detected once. Here the CDR3 DNA reads TGTGCCAGCAGTAAATTTACGGGTGAAGCTTTCTTT. It is translated as CASSKFTGEAFF. V and J are TRBV28 and TRBJ1-1; D is undetermined. V was clipped by 5 bases and J by 7 bases, with 11 bases between them. Germline V gene lookup returns CDR1 MDHEN and CDR2 SYDVKM. The CDR3 is 12 residues long.

DNA for the CDR3: TGTGCCAGCAGCACAGGCCAGGGCGATGCTGAAAAACTGTTTTTT. Encoded protein: CASSTGQGDAEKLFF. V is TRBV7-9 and J is TRBJ1-4, with D tentatively TRBD1 (5 bases). Trimming removed 5 bases from V and 7 bases from J, with 17 bases in between. The CDR3 totals 15 residues. Germline V gene data show CDR1 as SEHNR and CDR2 as FQNEAQ (reference sequence).

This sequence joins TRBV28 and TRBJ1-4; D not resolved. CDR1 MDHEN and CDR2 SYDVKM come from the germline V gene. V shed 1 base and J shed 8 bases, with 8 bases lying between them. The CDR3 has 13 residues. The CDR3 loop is CASSLFEVEKLFF. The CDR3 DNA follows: TGTGCCAGCAGTTTATTTGAAGTCGAAAAACTGTTTTTT.